These T cell receptor beta chains were read from a single sample in a study of CD8 T cells in Susac syndrome. MiXCR was run by TCRdb on the immunoSEQ multiplex PCR reads, yielding one entry per CDR3 protein. The sample consists of about 300,000 distinct CDR3 sequences, over 75% of them appearing once. Sequencing used CD8+ T cells from PBMCs. The receptors shown here come from a human donor with multiple sclerosis. The CDR3 runs from the conserved cysteine through the conserved F or W. The D gene is left open where the match is weak. Only some rows state a clone size, as once, few, many or a class for expanded clones.

len: 13; j_gene: TRBJ2-7; v_gene: TRBV4-1; d_gene: -; abundance: -; CDR3aa: CASSLYLASEQYF; CDR3nt: TGCGCCAGCAGCCTTTACCTCGCCAGCGAGCAGTACTTC
len: 13; j_gene: TRBJ2-7; v_gene: TRBV12-3/TRBV12-4; d_gene: -; abundance: once; CDR3aa: CASRRADTYEQYF; CDR3nt: TGTGCCAGCAGACGAGCAGATACCTACGAGCAGTACTTC
len: 12; j_gene: TRBJ2-5; v_gene: TRBV25-1; d_gene: -; abundance: -; CDR3aa: CASSVGGGAQYF; CDR3nt: TGTGCCAGCAGTGTGGGCGGAGGGGCCCAGTACTTC
len: 14; j_gene: TRBJ1-5; v_gene: TRBV10-2; d_gene: -; abundance: -; CDR3aa: CASRNRDPNQPQHF; CDR3nt: TGCGCCAGCAGAAACCGGGACCCCAATCAGCCCCAGCATTTT
len: 17; j_gene: TRBJ2-7; v_gene: TRBV28; d_gene: TRBD2; abundance: -; CDR3aa: CASSLPLALAVTYEQYF; CDR3nt: TGTGCCAGCAGTTTGCCGTTGGCCCTAGCGGTGACCTACGAGCAGTACTTC
len: 12; j_gene: TRBJ1-1; v_gene: TRBV11-2; d_gene: -; abundance: -; CDR3aa: CASSFGPKEAFF; CDR3nt: TGTGCCAGCAGCTTCGGGCCGAAGGAAGCTTTCTTT
len: 13; j_gene: TRBJ2-7; v_gene: TRBV9; d_gene: -; abundance: once; CDR3aa: CASSAGGGSEQYF; CDR3nt: TGTGCCAGCAGCGCCGGGGGCGGAAGCGAGCAGTACTTC
len: 14; j_gene: TRBJ2-2; v_gene: TRBV5-8; d_gene: -; abundance: -; CDR3aa: CASSFDEGTGELFF; CDR3nt: TGTGCCAGCAGCTTCGACGAGGGCACCGGGGAGCTGTTTTTT
len: 17; j_gene: TRBJ1-6; v_gene: TRBV5-1; d_gene: -; abundance: -; CDR3aa: CASSLDQRVSRGSPLHF; CDR3nt: TGCGCCAGCAGCTTGGATCAGAGGGTCTCTAGAGGATCACCCCTCCACTTT
len: 15; j_gene: TRBJ2-1; v_gene: TRBV6-2/TRBV6-3; d_gene: -; abundance: -; CDR3aa: CASSYTTRRGNEQFF; CDR3nt: TGTGCCAGCAGTTACACCACTCGTAGGGGTAATGAGCAGTTCTTC
len: 16; j_gene: TRBJ2-7; v_gene: TRBV27; d_gene: -; abundance: -; CDR3aa: CASSRSSGDFAYEQYF; CDR3nt: TGTGCCAGCAGCCGATCCTCAGGAGACTTTGCCTACGAGCAGTACTTC
len: 13; j_gene: TRBJ2-7; v_gene: TRBV2; d_gene: -; abundance: -; CDR3aa: CASSGGWDYEQYF; CDR3nt: TGTGCCTCCTCTGGAGGGTGGGACTACGAGCAGTACTTC
len: 13; j_gene: TRBJ1-2; v_gene: TRBV29-1; d_gene: TRBD1; abundance: -; CDR3aa: CSVPDRAVYGYTF; CDR3nt: TGCAGCGTACCGGACAGGGCGGTCTATGGCTACACCTTC
len: 15; j_gene: TRBJ1-2; v_gene: TRBV21-1; d_gene: -; abundance: -; CDR3aa: CASIRGQLANYGYTF; CDR3nt: TGTGCCAGCATCCGAGGTCAGCTAGCTAACTATGGCTACACCTTC
len: 16; j_gene: TRBJ1-3; v_gene: TRBV4-1; d_gene: -; abundance: few; CDR3aa: CASSQEPLGAGNTIYF; CDR3nt: TGCGCCAGCAGCCAAGAGCCCCTCGGGGCAGGAAACACCATATATTTT
len: 18; j_gene: TRBJ1-2; v_gene: TRBV12-3/TRBV12-4; d_gene: -; abundance: -; CDR3aa: CASSNLGSDGKYGYGYTF; CDR3nt: TGTGCCAGCAGCAATCTTGGGTCGGACGGAAAGTATGGGTATGGCTACACCTTC
len: 16; j_gene: TRBJ2-7; v_gene: TRBV15; d_gene: -; abundance: -; CDR3aa: CATSRDEGKTLYEQYF; CDR3nt: TGTGCCACCAGCAGAGATGAGGGTAAAACCCTCTACGAGCAGTACTTC
len: 15; j_gene: TRBJ2-3; v_gene: TRBV10-3; d_gene: TRBD2; abundance: -; CDR3aa: CAISPSGLGTDTQYF; CDR3nt: TGTGCCATCAGTCCTAGCGGTTTGGGCACAGATACGCAGTATTTT
len: 17; j_gene: TRBJ2-2; v_gene: TRBV5-8; d_gene: -; abundance: -; CDR3aa: CASSLLRTLGATGELFF; CDR3nt: TGTGCCAGCAGCTTGCTTCGGACCCTCGGGGCTACCGGGGAGCTGTTTTTT
len: 15; j_gene: TRBJ2-1; v_gene: TRBV19; d_gene: -; abundance: -; CDR3aa: CASSIATRGYNEQFF; CDR3nt: TGTGCCAGTAGTATAGCAACTAGAGGTTACAATGAGCAGTTCTTC
len: 15; j_gene: TRBJ1-2; v_gene: TRBV25-1; d_gene: TRBD1; abundance: -; CDR3aa: CASSGGGQGPNGYTF; CDR3nt: TGTGCCAGCAGTGGGGGGGGACAGGGTCCGAATGGCTACACCTTC
len: 14; j_gene: TRBJ2-7; v_gene: TRBV6-2/TRBV6-3; d_gene: -; abundance: -; CDR3aa: CASSYQGSPYEQYF; CDR3nt: TGTGCCAGCAGTTACCAGGGGTCCCCCTACGAGCAGTACTTC
len: 14; j_gene: TRBJ2-7; v_gene: TRBV2; d_gene: -; abundance: few; CDR3aa: CASSRLDYSYEQYF; CDR3nt: TGTGCCAGCAGTCGTTTGGATTATAGTTACGAGCAGTACTTC
len: 18; j_gene: TRBJ2-1; v_gene: TRBV4-1; d_gene: TRBD1; abundance: -; CDR3aa: CASSQDAWGQGAHNEQFF; CDR3nt: TGCGCCAGCAGCCAAGATGCGTGGGGACAGGGGGCCCACAATGAGCAGTTCTTC
len: 14; j_gene: TRBJ2-7; v_gene: TRBV27; d_gene: -; abundance: -; CDR3aa: CASSLSDSFYEQYF; CDR3nt: TGTGCCAGCAGTTTATCGGACAGTTTCTACGAGCAGTACTTC
len: 16; j_gene: TRBJ2-3; v_gene: TRBV12-3/TRBV12-4; d_gene: -; abundance: -; CDR3aa: CASRVGRGTSTDTQYF; CDR3nt: TGTGCCAGCAGGGTTGGTCGAGGGACGAGCACAGATACGCAGTATTTT
len: 15; j_gene: TRBJ2-7; v_gene: TRBV7-9; d_gene: TRBD1; abundance: -; CDR3aa: CASSPSGTGNYEQYF; CDR3nt: TGTGCCAGCAGCCCGAGCGGGACAGGGAACTACGAGCAGTACTTC
len: 16; j_gene: TRBJ2-1; v_gene: TRBV25-1; d_gene: -; abundance: -; CDR3aa: CASSELGGLNDNEQFF; CDR3nt: TGTGCCAGCAGTGAATTGGGGGGCCTCAATGACAATGAGCAGTTCTTC
len: 15; j_gene: TRBJ2-7; v_gene: TRBV12-3/TRBV12-4; d_gene: -; abundance: -; CDR3aa: CASSLSFRGAYEQYF; CDR3nt: TGTGCCAGCAGTTTGTCGTTCCGGGGAGCCTACGAGCAGTACTTC
len: 17; j_gene: TRBJ2-7; v_gene: TRBV27; d_gene: -; abundance: once; CDR3aa: CASSLSAQLVPGYEQYF; CDR3nt: TGTGCCAGCAGTTTATCCGCGCAGCTAGTACCTGGCTACGAGCAGTACTTC
len: 18; j_gene: TRBJ2-7; v_gene: TRBV6-2/TRBV6-3; d_gene: TRBD2; abundance: once; CDR3aa: CASSSLTSGSLRLWEQYF; CDR3nt: TGTGCCAGCAGTTCCCTGACTAGCGGGAGTCTTCGATTATGGGAGCAGTACTTC
len: 14; j_gene: TRBJ2-7; v_gene: TRBV12-3/TRBV12-4; d_gene: -; abundance: -; CDR3aa: CASSFWQGQGEQYF; CDR3nt: TGTGCCAGCAGTTTTTGGCAGGGTCAGGGAGAGCAGTACTTC
len: 16; j_gene: TRBJ2-5; v_gene: TRBV4-3; d_gene: TRBD1; abundance: -; CDR3aa: CASSQDPSGGGETQYF; CDR3nt: TGCGCCAGCAGCCAAGATCCTTCAGGGGGCGGCGAGACCCAGTACTTC
len: 17; j_gene: TRBJ1-5; v_gene: TRBV7-8; d_gene: TRBD1; abundance: -; CDR3aa: CASSPTGQGYSNQPQHF; CDR3nt: TGTGCCAGCAGCCCCACGGGACAGGGGTATAGCAATCAGCCCCAGCATTTT
len: 16; j_gene: TRBJ2-3; v_gene: TRBV24-1; d_gene: TRBD2; abundance: -; CDR3aa: CATSDRRTSGTDTQYF; CDR3nt: TGTGCCACCAGTGACCGACGGACTAGCGGGACAGATACGCAGTATTTT
len: 13; j_gene: TRBJ1-2; v_gene: TRBV9; d_gene: -; abundance: -; CDR3aa: CASSVTGTYGYTF; CDR3nt: TGTGCCAGCAGCGTTACAGGGACCTATGGCTACACCTTC
len: 14; j_gene: TRBJ2-2; v_gene: TRBV30; d_gene: -; abundance: -; CDR3aa: CAWRRAGDTGELFF; CDR3nt: TGTGCCTGGAGACGGGCAGGGGACACCGGGGAGCTGTTTTTT
len: 16; j_gene: TRBJ2-7; v_gene: TRBV11-2; d_gene: -; abundance: -; CDR3aa: CASSLAMGRGSYEQYF; CDR3nt: TGTGCCAGCAGCTTAGCGATGGGACGCGGCTCCTACGAGCAGTACTTC
len: 16; j_gene: TRBJ2-4; v_gene: TRBV25-1; d_gene: TRBD1; abundance: few; CDR3aa: CASSGTGGEGKNIQYF; CDR3nt: TGTGCCAGCAGTGGTACAGGGGGCGAGGGCAAAAACATTCAGTACTTC
len: 12; j_gene: TRBJ2-3; v_gene: TRBV28; d_gene: -; abundance: few; CDR3aa: CASSFLADTQYF; CDR3nt: -
len: 19; j_gene: TRBJ2-1; v_gene: TRBV6-5; d_gene: TRBD2; abundance: -; CDR3aa: CASSYSPTGLAGVYNEQFF; CDR3nt: TGTGCCAGCAGTTACAGCCCCACTGGACTAGCGGGAGTATACAATGAGCAGTTCTTC
len: 18; j_gene: TRBJ1-3; v_gene: TRBV4-1; d_gene: TRBD1; abundance: -; CDR3aa: CASSRGTGRLRSGNTIYF; CDR3nt: TGCGCCAGCAGCAGGGGGACAGGGAGATTGCGCTCTGGAAACACCATATATTTT
len: 16; j_gene: TRBJ2-5; v_gene: TRBV12-3/TRBV12-4; d_gene: -; abundance: -; CDR3aa: CASSSRPGQNQETQYF; CDR3nt: TGTGCCAGCAGTTCGAGACCCGGACAGAACCAAGAGACCCAGTACTTC
len: 16; j_gene: TRBJ2-1; v_gene: TRBV4-3; d_gene: TRBD2; abundance: -; CDR3aa: CASSQGAGGINNEQFF; CDR3nt: TGCGCCAGCAGCCAAGGGGCGGGAGGGATCAACAATGAGCAGTTCTTC
len: 14; j_gene: TRBJ2-7; v_gene: TRBV4-3; d_gene: -; abundance: -; CDR3aa: CASSQDSGVDEQYF; CDR3nt: TGCGCCAGCAGCCAAGATTCGGGGGTGGACGAGCAGTACTTC
len: 19; j_gene: TRBJ2-6; v_gene: TRBV7-6; d_gene: -; abundance: -; CDR3aa: CASSPSQVGLQAGANVLTF; CDR3nt: TGTGCCAGCAGCCCCTCGCAAGTAGGGCTGCAGGCTGGGGCCAACGTCCTGACTTTC
len: 15; j_gene: TRBJ2-5; v_gene: TRBV3-1; d_gene: TRBD2; abundance: -; CDR3aa: CASSQTSSHQETQYF; CDR3nt: TGTGCCAGCAGCCAGACTAGCTCCCACCAAGAGACCCAGTACTTC
len: 13; j_gene: TRBJ2-7; v_gene: TRBV6-1; d_gene: TRBD1; abundance: -; CDR3aa: CASTWTGWYEQYF; CDR3nt: TGTGCCAGCACCTGGACAGGGTGGTACGAGCAGTACTTC
len: 15; j_gene: TRBJ2-7; v_gene: TRBV2; d_gene: -; abundance: -; CDR3aa: CASSEWTTYSYEQYF; CDR3nt: TGTGCCAGCAGTGAATGGACAACATACTCCTACGAGCAGTACTTC